Each of the 17 T cell receptor beta chains below was sequenced from the same sample in a study of blood T cell repertoires in COVID-19. TCRdb's table, derived via immunoSEQ multiplex PCR, lists solely in-frame clones and lacks some. The sample contains about 200,000 clones, roughly 80% of which appear only once. Material for sequencing was PBMCs or T cells enriched from blood (not recorded which). The source of these receptors is a man aged 40-50 years who had recovered from COVID-19.

J is TRBJ1-2 and V is TRBV7-2, with TRBD1 matching over 7 bases. Trimming cost V 4 bases and J 5 bases; bases outside gene matches: 7. The V gene's germline CDR1 is SGHTA and CDR2 FQGNSA. The length of the CDR3 is 14 residues. The CDR3 sequence is CASSSGTADYGYTF. The CDR3 DNA is TGTGCCAGCAGCTCCGGGACAGCGGATTATGGCTACACCTTC.

The chain employs TRBV28 and TRBJ1-2, with D unclear. This CDR3 has 12 residues. Germline CDR1 and CDR2: MDHEN and SYDVKM. Trimming took 4 bases from V and 2 from J, leaving 5 bases between them. CDR3 coding DNA: TGTGCCAGCAGTTCCAGGAACTATGGCTACACCTTC. The encoded protein is CASSSRNYGYTF.

This rearrangement joins TRBV7-2 to TRBJ1-2; D unresolved. Germline V gives CDR1 SGHTA, CDR2 FQGNSA. The V end lost 2 bases, the J end lost 5 bases, and 6 bases lay between the germline ends. The CDR3 contains 12 residues. For the CDR3, the DNA is TGTGCCAGCAGCTTAACTTCTTATGGCTACACCTTC. Translated: CASSLTSYGYTF.

This chain uses TRBV19 with TRBJ1-2; possibly TRBD1 for D (5 bases). Germline CDR1 reads LNHDA; CDR2 reads SQIVND (reference sequence). The V and J ends lost 2 bases and 4 bases respectively, with 23 bases between them. This CDR3 contains 18 residues. The CDR3: CASSISRQRQSFRYGYTF. The CDR3 DNA reads as TGTGCCAGTAGTATATCCCGACAACGACAGTCTTTCCGCTATGGCTACACCTTC.

The CDR3 region has the DNA TGTGCCAGCAGCTTGGGTGCAGGGGCAGGTAACACTGAAGCTTTCTTT. This codes for CASSLGAGAGNTEAFF. The chain links TRBV5-4 to TRBJ1-1, with TRBD1 as a possible D gene (6 bases). This CDR3 spans 16 amino acids. The germline V and J ends were trimmed by 0 bases and 2 bases, with 14 bases remaining between them. The germline gives CDR1 SGHNT, CDR2 YYREEE (reference sequence). Supplemented by reference TRBV5-4 and TRBJ1-1, the full variable domain reads ETGVTQSPTHLIKTRGQQVTLRCSSQSGHNTVSWYQQALGQGPQFIFQYYREEENGRGNFPPRFSGLQFPNYSSELNVNALELDDSALYLCASSLGAGAGNTEAFFGQGTRLTVV.

V usage is TRBV3-1 (or the pseudogene TRBV3-2) and J usage is TRBJ2-2; a possible D gene is TRBD2 (5 bases). The CDR3 has 15 amino acids. Trimming shortened V by 0 bases and J by 6 bases, and 11 bases separated the two germline ends. Germline CDR1 is LGHDT and CDR2 is YNNKEL (reference sequence). Written as DNA, the CDR3 is TGTGCCAGCAGCCAAGATAGACTATTGGCCGGGGAGCTGTTTTTT. Translation gives CASSQDRLLAGELFF.

The CDR3 DNA reads as TGTGCCAGCAGCCTAGGGACTAGCGGGGGGGTGGCTTCTAGCACAGATACGCAGTATTTT. It yields the protein CASSLGTSGGVASSTDTQYF. J is TRBJ2-3 and V is TRBV3-1 (or the pseudogene TRBV3-2), with 16 bases lining up with TRBD2. Germline CDR1 LGHDT, CDR2 YNNKEL (reference sequence). V lost 4 bases and J lost 0; bases outside the gene matches: 10. This CDR3 is 20 amino acids long.

The genes are TRBV6-5 and TRBJ1-5, with a possible D match to TRBD1 (5 bases). V shed 6 bases and J shed 1 base, with 10 bases lying between them. The germline gives CDR1 MNHEY, CDR2 SVGAGI. This CDR3 spans 14 amino acids. The CDR3 sequence is CASSTGVSNQPQHF. DNA for the CDR3: TGTGCCAGCAGCACAGGTGTCAGCAATCAGCCCCAGCATTTT.

This clone was seen a few times. The chain combines TRBV13 with TRBJ1-1; possible D gene TRBD1, 5 bases. Per germline, CDR1 PRHDT and CDR2 FYEKMQ (reference sequence). CDR3 length: 14 residues. Trimming pared 5 bases from V and 2 bases from J, leaving 12 bases between. The CDR3: CASSTLTANTEAFF. The CDR3 coding sequence is TGTGCCAGCAGCACCCTGACAGCCAACACTGAAGCTTTCTTT.

The rearrangement uses TRBV5-1 and TRBJ1-1; D is ambiguous. Germline V lookup: CDR1 SGHRS, CDR2 YFSETQ. This CDR3 contains 14 residues. The V end was cut by 4 bases, the J end by 2 bases, with 12 bases between. DNA for the CDR3: TGCGCCAGCAGCGCGGGCAGGAGAAACACTGAAGCTTTCTTT. Protein product: CASSAGRRNTEAFF.

Only a few counts were recorded for this clone. V is TRBV5-1 and J is TRBJ1-2, with D perhaps matching TRBD1 (6 bases). The CDR3 consists of 16 residues. The V end was cut by 4 bases, the J end by 2 bases, with 18 bases between. Germline V gene lookup returns CDR1 SGHRS and CDR2 YFSETQ. CDR3 loop: CASSPDSYRDNYGYTF. The CDR3 bases are TGCGCCAGCAGCCCCGATTCGTACAGGGACAACTATGGCTACACCTTC.

This chain joins TRBV11-3 and TRBJ2-5; possible D gene TRBD2, 7 bases. The CDR3 has 12 residues. Trimming shortened V by 0 bases and J by 10 bases, and 9 bases separated the two germline ends. Germline assignment: CDR1 SGHNT and CDR2 YENEEA. The CDR3 sequence is CASSLEGGDQYF. The CDR3 DNA sequence: TGTGCCAGCAGCTTAGAAGGGGGGGACCAGTACTTC.

V usage is TRBV7-9 and J usage is TRBJ1-6; a weak D match, TRBD1 (6 bases). CDR1 and CDR2 from the germline V gene are SEHNR and FQNEAQ (reference sequence). The CDR3 totals 14 residues. V was cut by 7 bases and J by 10 bases, with 17 bases left in between. The CDR3 loop is CASTTTGGGSPLHF. In nucleotides, the CDR3 is TGTGCCAGCACCACGACAGGAGGAGGCTCACCCCTCCACTTT.

The V and J genes are TRBV4-1 and TRBJ2-2; 7 nucleotides agree with TRBD2. CDR1 MGHRA and CDR2 YSYEKL come from the germline V gene. J was trimmed by 5 bases and V by 4 bases; bases with no gene match: 13. This CDR3 has 17 amino acids. The CDR3 reads CASSLSSGRSRTGELFF. As DNA, the CDR3 is TGCGCCAGCAGCCTTTCGTCCGGGAGGTCACGGACCGGGGAGCTGTTTTTT.

The rearrangement joins TRBV7-9 to TRBJ1-2; 8 nucleotides match TRBD1. CDR1 and CDR2 from the germline V gene are SEHNR and FQNEAQ (reference sequence). There are 13 residues in the CDR3. J gave up 5 bases and V 5 bases, and 4 bases lay outside the gene matches. The CDR3 loop is CASSPTGEYGYTF. The CDR3 nucleotides are TGTGCCAGCAGCCCGACAGGGGAATATGGCTACACCTTC.

This clone showed up just once. CDR3: CASSELGGRAFF. The CDR3 coding sequence is TGTGCCAGCAGTGAATTAGGGGGACGGGCTTTCTTT. The V and J genes are TRBV25-1 and TRBJ1-1, with D tentatively TRBD1 (6 bases). V lost 1 base and J 11 bases, leaving 11 bases between the germline ends. The germline CDR1 and CDR2 sequences are MGHDK and SYGVNS. This CDR3 has 12 residues.

CDR3 in DNA: TGCGCCAGCAGCCCCTTTGGAGAACGCAATCAGCCCCAGCATTTT. Protein sequence: CASSPFGERNQPQHF. The chain carries TRBV5-1 and TRBJ1-5; D is ambiguous. V was trimmed by 4 bases and J by 2 bases, leaving 13 bases between them. This CDR3 contains 15 residues. Germline CDR1 SGHRS, CDR2 YFSETQ. Variable domain in full (rest from reference TRBV5-1 and TRBJ1-5): KAGVTQTPRYLIKTRGQQVTLSCSPISGHRSVSWYQQTPGQGLQFLFEYFSETQRNKGNFPGRFSGRQFSNSRSEMNVSTLELGDSALYLCASSPFGERNQPQHFGDGTRLSIL.